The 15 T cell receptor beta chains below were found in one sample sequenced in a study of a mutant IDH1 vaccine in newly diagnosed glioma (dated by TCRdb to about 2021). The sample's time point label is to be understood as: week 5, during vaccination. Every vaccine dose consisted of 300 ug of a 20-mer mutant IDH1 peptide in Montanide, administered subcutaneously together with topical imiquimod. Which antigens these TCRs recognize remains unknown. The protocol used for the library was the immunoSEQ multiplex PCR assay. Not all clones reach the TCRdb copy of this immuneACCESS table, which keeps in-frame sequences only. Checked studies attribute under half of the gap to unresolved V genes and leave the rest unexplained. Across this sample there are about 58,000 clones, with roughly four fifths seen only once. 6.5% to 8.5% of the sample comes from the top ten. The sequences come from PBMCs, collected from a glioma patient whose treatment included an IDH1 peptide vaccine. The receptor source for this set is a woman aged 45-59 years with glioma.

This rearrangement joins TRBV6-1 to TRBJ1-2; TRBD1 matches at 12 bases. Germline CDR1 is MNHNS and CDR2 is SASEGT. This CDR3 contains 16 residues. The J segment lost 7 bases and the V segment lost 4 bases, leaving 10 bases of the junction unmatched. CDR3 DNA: TGTGCCAGCAGTGCGGGACAGGGGGCTCGTGGCTCTGGCTACACCTTC. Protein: CASSAGQGARGSGYTF.

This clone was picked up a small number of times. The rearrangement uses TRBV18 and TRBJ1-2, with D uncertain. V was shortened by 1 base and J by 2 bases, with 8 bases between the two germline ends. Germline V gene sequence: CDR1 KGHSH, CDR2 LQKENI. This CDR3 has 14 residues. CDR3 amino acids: CASSPQGSNYGYTF. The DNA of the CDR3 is TGTGCCAGCTCACCACAGGGTTCGAACTATGGCTACACCTTC.

The CDR3 loop is CASSPNTRQETQYF. CDR3 nucleotide sequence: TGCGCCAGCAGCCCTAACACACGGCAAGAGACCCAGTACTTC. The chain couples TRBV4-1 to TRBJ2-5; no reliable D call. The germline V gene encodes CDR1 MGHRA and CDR2 YSYEKL. CDR3 length: 14 amino acids. V was pared by 4 bases and J by 2 bases, with 11 bases between.

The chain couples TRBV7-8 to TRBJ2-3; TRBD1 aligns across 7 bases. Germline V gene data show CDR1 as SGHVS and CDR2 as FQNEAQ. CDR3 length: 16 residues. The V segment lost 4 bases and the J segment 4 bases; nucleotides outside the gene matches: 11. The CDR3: CASSSTGKGAADTQYF. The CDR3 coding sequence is TGTGCCAGCAGCTCTACAGGGAAGGGGGCCGCAGATACGCAGTATTTT.

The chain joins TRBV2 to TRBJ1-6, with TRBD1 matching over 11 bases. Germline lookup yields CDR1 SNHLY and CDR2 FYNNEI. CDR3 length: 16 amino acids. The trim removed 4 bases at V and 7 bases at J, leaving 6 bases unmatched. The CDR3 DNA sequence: TGTGCCAGCAGTGGGACAGGGGGCGCTCGGAATTCACCCCTCCACTTT. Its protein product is CASSGTGGARNSPLHF.

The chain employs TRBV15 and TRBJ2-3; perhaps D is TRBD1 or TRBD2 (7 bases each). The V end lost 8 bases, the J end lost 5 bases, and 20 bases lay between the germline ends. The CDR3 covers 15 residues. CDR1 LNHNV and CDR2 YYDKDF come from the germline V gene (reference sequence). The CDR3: CATGGRPGGVDTQYF. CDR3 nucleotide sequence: TGTGCCACCGGGGGGAGGCCAGGGGGGGTAGATACGCAGTATTTT. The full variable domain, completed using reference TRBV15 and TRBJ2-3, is DAMVIQNPRYQVTQFGKPVTLSCSQTLNHNVMYWYQQKSSQAPKLLFHYYDKDFNNEADTPDNFQSRRPNTSFCFLDIRSPGLGDTAMYLCATGGRPGGVDTQYFGPGTRLTVL.

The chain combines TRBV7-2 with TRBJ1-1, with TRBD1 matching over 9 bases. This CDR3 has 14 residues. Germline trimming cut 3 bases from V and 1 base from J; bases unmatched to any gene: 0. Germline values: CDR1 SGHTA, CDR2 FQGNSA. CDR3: CASSLGQGNTEAFF. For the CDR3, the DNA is TGTGCCAGCAGCTTGGGACAGGGGAACACTGAAGCTTTCTTT.

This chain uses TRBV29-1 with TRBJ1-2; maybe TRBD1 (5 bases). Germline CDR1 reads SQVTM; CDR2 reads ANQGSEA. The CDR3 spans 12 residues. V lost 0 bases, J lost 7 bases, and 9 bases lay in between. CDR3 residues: CSVEEGGGGYTF. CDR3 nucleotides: TGCAGCGTTGAAGAGGGCGGGGGTGGCTACACCTTC.

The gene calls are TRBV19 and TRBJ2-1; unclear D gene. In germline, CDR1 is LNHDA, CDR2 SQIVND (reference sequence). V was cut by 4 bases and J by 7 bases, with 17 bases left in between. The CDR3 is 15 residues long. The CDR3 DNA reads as TGTGCCAGTAGTACCATTAAAAGTCCCCCGAATGAGCAGTTCTTC. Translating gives CASSTIKSPPNEQFF.

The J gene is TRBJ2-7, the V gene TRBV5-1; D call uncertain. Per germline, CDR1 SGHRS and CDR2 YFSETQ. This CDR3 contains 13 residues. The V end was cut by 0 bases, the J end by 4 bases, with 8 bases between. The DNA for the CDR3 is TGCGCCAGCAGCTTGGCATGGAATTACGAGCAGTACTTC. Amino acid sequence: CASSLAWNYEQYF.

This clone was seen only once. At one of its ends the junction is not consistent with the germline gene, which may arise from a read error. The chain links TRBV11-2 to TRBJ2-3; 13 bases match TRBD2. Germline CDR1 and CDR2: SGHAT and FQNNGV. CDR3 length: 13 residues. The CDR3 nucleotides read TGTGCCAGCAGCCCTGGGACTAGCGGGACCACAGATTTT. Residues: CASSPGTSGTTDF.

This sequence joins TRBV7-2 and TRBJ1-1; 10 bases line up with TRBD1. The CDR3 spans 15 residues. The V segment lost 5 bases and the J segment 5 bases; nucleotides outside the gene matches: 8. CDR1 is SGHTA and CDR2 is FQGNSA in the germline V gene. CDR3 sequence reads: CASSQQTGGGTEAFF. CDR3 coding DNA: TGTGCCAGCAGCCAACAGACAGGGGGCGGGACTGAAGCTTTCTTT.

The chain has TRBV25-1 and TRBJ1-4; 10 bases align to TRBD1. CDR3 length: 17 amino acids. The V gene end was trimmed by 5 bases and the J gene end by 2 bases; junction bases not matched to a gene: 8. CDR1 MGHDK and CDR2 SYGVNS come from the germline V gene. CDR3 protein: CASSRVGQGETNEKLFF. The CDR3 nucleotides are TGTGCCAGCAGTAGAGTTGGACAGGGGGAGACTAATGAAAAACTGTTTTTT.

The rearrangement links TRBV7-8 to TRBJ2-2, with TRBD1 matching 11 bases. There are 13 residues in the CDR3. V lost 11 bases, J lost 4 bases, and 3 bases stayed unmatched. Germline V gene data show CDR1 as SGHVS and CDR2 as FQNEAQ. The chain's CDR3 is CAGDRGFTGELFF. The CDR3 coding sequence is TGTGCCGGGGACAGGGGGTTCACCGGGGAGCTGTTTTTT.

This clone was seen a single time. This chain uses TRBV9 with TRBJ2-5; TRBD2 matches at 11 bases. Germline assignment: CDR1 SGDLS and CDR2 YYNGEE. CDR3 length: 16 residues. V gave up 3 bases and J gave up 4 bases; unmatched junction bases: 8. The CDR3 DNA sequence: TGTGCCAGCAGCGCATACCTAGCGGGGGGACGAGAGACCCAGTACTTC. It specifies CASSAYLAGGRETQYF. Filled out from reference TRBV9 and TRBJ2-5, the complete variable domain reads DSGVTQTPKHLITATGQRVTLRCSPRSGDLSVYWYQQSLDQGLQFLIQYYNGEERAKGNILERFSAQQFPDLHSELNLSSLELGDSALYFCASSAYLAGGRETQYFGPGTRLLVL.